This T cell receptor (beta chain) came from a study of cytomegalovirus exposure and HLA in healthy donors. CDR1 KGHSH and CDR2 LQKENI come from the germline V gene. The CDR3 is 12 residues long. On this clone itself: One end of the junction fails to match germline, which may point to a read error.

The data were produced by immunoSEQ multiplex PCR, yet TCRdb's version contains in-frame clones alone and is incomplete. This table holds about 160,000 clones, roughly 86% found once. What was sequenced was PBMCs. V usage is TRBV18 and J usage is TRBJ2-3; D is unclear. The sequence derives from a woman under 30 in good health and CMV-seropositive. The DNA of the CDR3 is TGTGCCAGCTCACCGATGGGCGCTCACAACAGTTTT. Its translation is CASSPMGAHNSF.